Shown below are 2 T cell receptor beta chains from a single sample sequenced in a study of cytomegalovirus exposure and HLA in healthy donors. It was with 60 Vbeta and 13 Jbeta primers that the PCR ran. Profiling relied on immunoSEQ multiplex PCR, and the TCRdb table lists in-frame clones only, not all of them. The profile shows under 200,000 clones, just under 80% of them singletons. Sequencing was performed on PBMCs. Every receptor here comes from a woman in her twenties or thirties in good health and CMV-seropositive.

This clone came up once. The rearrangement joins TRBV5-4 to TRBJ1-4; D may be TRBD1 (6 bases). The CDR3 totals 15 residues. Trimming removed 4 bases from V and 4 bases from J, with 14 bases in between. The germline V gene encodes CDR1 SGHNT and CDR2 YYREEE (reference sequence). The CDR3 is CASSQKDSLNEKLFF. The CDR3 bases are TGTGCCAGCAGCCAAAAGGACAGCCTTAATGAAAAACTGTTTTTT.

The chain couples TRBV28 to TRBJ1-4, with 10 bases that match TRBD1. There are 15 residues in the CDR3. The V gene's germline CDR1 is MDHEN and CDR2 SYDVKM. The trim removed 5 bases at V and 8 bases at J, leaving 8 bases unmatched. The CDR3 bases are TGTGCCAGCAGTCTACCGGGACAGGGGACAGAAAAACTGTTTTTT. Translation gives CASSLPGQGTEKLFF.